This entry lists 27 T cell receptor beta chains sequenced from one sample in a study of T cell responses to AZD1222 COVID-19 vaccine. Data came from immunoSEQ multiplex PCR; TCRdb stores just in-frame clones and leaves some out. Among 120,000 or so clones listed, 80% to 90% were seen once. The material was peripheral blood, obtained on day 0 of AZD1222 vaccination. These receptors originate from an adult in good health.

V and J are TRBV29-1 and TRBJ2-1, with 8 bases identical to TRBD1. Trimming cost V 6 bases and J 5 bases; bases outside gene matches: 9. This CDR3 region has 14 residues. The germline V gene encodes CDR1 SQVTM and CDR2 ANQGSEA. The CDR3 bases are TGCAGCGTAGAGGGCAGGGGGCATCACAATGAGCAGTTCTTC. Its translation: CSVEGRGHHNEQFF.

The chain has TRBV5-1 and TRBJ2-1; D may correspond to TRBD1 or TRBD2 (5 bases each). The V gene's germline CDR1 is SGHRS and CDR2 YFSETQ. V lost 4 bases and J 0 bases, leaving 14 bases between the germline ends. The CDR3 spans 16 residues. The CDR3 spells CASSGTGGSSYNEQFF. The DNA of the CDR3 is TGCGCCAGCAGCGGAACAGGTGGGAGCTCCTACAATGAGCAGTTCTTC.

The V call is TRBV5-4, the J call TRBJ2-1, with D tentatively TRBD1 (5 bases). The CDR3 totals 15 residues. Germline CDR1 reads SGHNT; CDR2 reads YYREEE (reference sequence). Trimming left V 1 base short and J 0 bases short, with 8 bases between. CDR3 sequence reads: CASSLQGSSYNEQFF. In DNA, the CDR3 is TGTGCCAGCAGCTTGCAGGGCAGCTCCTACAATGAGCAGTTCTTC.

The V gene is TRBV7-2, the J gene TRBJ2-5, with TRBD1 identical over 7 bases. This CDR3 contains 15 residues. J lost 2 bases, V lost 5 bases, and 8 bases had no gene match. Germline V CDR1 and CDR2: SGHTA, FQGNSA. The CDR3: CASSTRDSPQETQYF. CDR3 bases: TGTGCCAGCAGCACCCGGGACAGCCCGCAAGAGACCCAGTACTTC. The full variable domain, with the rest looked up from reference TRBV7-2 and TRBJ2-5, is GAGVSQSPSNKVTEKGKDVELRCDPISGHTALYWYRQSLGQGLEFLIYFQGNSAPDKSGLPSDRFSAERTGGSVSTLTIQRTQQEDSAVYLCASSTRDSPQETQYFGPGTRLLVL.

The rearrangement joins TRBV5-4 to TRBJ1-2, with unresolved D. CDR3 length: 12 amino acids. Germline V lookup: CDR1 SGHNT, CDR2 YYREEE (reference sequence). Trimming removed 4 bases from V and 6 bases from J, with 10 bases in between. The chain's CDR3 is CASSAHLDGYTF. CDR3 nucleotide sequence: TGTGCCAGCAGCGCCCACCTGGATGGCTACACCTTC. Full variable domain (remainder filled in from reference TRBV5-4 and TRBJ1-2): ETGVTQSPTHLIKTRGQQVTLRCSSQSGHNTVSWYQQALGQGPQFIFQYYREEENGRGNFPPRFSGLQFPNYSSELNVNALELDDSALYLCASSAHLDGYTFGSGTRLTVV.

The rearrangement uses TRBV5-4 and TRBJ2-1; 11 bases fit TRBD2. Germline V gene lookup returns CDR1 SGHNT and CDR2 YYREEE (reference sequence). This CDR3 contains 20 residues. Unmatched junction bases numbered 15, after V lost 4 bases and J lost 0 bases. CDR3 sequence reads: CASSASLAGGPSFSYNEQFF. CDR3 bases: TGTGCCAGCAGCGCCTCCCTAGCGGGGGGACCCTCTTTCTCCTACAATGAGCAGTTCTTC. The full variable domain, its missing parts supplied by reference TRBV5-4 and TRBJ2-1, is ETGVTQSPTHLIKTRGQQVTLRCSSQSGHNTVSWYQQALGQGPQFIFQYYREEENGRGNFPPRFSGLQFPNYSSELNVNALELDDSALYLCASSASLAGGPSFSYNEQFFGPGTRLTVL.

CDR3 nucleotides: TGCGCCAGCAGGCTTTTAGACACCTCGAGCTCCTACAATGAGCAGTTCTTC. Encoded protein: CASRLLDTSSSYNEQFF. V gene TRBV4-1 combines with J gene TRBJ2-1; D gene ambiguous. Per germline, CDR1 MGHRA and CDR2 YSYEKL. The CDR3 runs 17 residues. Trimming removed 6 bases at V and 0 bases at J, with 18 bases between.

The chain joins TRBV6-6 to TRBJ1-1; no clear D. Trimming removed 2 bases from V and 1 base from J, with 8 bases in between. The germline gives CDR1 MNHNY, CDR2 SVGAGI (reference sequence). The CDR3 extends over 14 amino acids. This CDR3 is CASSYLATNTEAFF. The CDR3 DNA follows: TGTGCCAGCAGTTACCTGGCTACGAACACTGAAGCTTTCTTT.

The chain combines TRBV7-8 with TRBJ1-1, with a possible D match to TRBD1 (5 bases). This CDR3 has 13 residues. The V gene's germline CDR1 is SGHVS and CDR2 FQNEAQ. Between the trimmed V and J ends, which lost 2 bases and 1 base, there was a span of 5 bases. CDR3 in amino acids: CASSLQGNTEAFF. DNA for the CDR3: TGTGCCAGCAGCTTACAGGGGAACACTGAAGCTTTCTTT.

As regards this clone: Other DNA sequences from this sample encode an identical CDR3 as well. This chain joins TRBV7-9 and TRBJ1-2; D remains ambiguous. The CDR3 contains 15 residues. V was shortened by 1 base and J by 3 bases, with 12 bases between the two germline ends. From germline, CDR1 is SEHNR and CDR2 FQNEAQ (reference sequence). CDR3 in amino acids: CASSLGTGRDYGYTF. As DNA, the CDR3 is TGTGCCAGCAGCTTAGGGACGGGTAGGGACTATGGCTACACCTTC.

The chain carries TRBV11-1 and TRBJ2-5; D uncertain. The CDR3 has 14 residues. From germline, CDR1 is SGHAT and CDR2 FQDESV (reference sequence). Between the trimmed V and J ends, which lost 0 bases and 1 base, there was a span of 6 bases. The CDR3 sequence is CASSLAHLQETQYF. DNA of the CDR3: TGTGCCAGCAGCTTAGCCCACCTCCAAGAGACCCAGTACTTC.

V and J are TRBV15 and TRBJ1-6; 9 bases align to TRBD1. Germline V gene lookup returns CDR1 LNHNV and CDR2 YYDKDF (reference sequence). Trimming removed 3 bases from V and 0 bases from J; junction bases left unmatched: 0. This CDR3 spans 16 amino acids. The CDR3 region is CATSRGQGSYNSPLHF. The CDR3 coding sequence is TGTGCCACCAGCAGGGGACAGGGCTCCTATAATTCACCCCTCCACTTT.

The genes are TRBV5-4 and TRBJ2-7; perhaps D is TRBD1 or TRBD2 (5 bases each). Germline V CDR1 and CDR2: SGHNT, YYREEE (reference sequence). V shed 4 bases and J shed 2 bases, with 19 bases lying between them. The CDR3 extends over 16 amino acids. CDR3 sequence (DNA): TGTGCCAGCAGCAAAAACACCCCGGGACCCGCCTACGAGCAGTACTTC. As protein: CASSKNTPGPAYEQYF.

J is TRBJ2-7 and V is TRBV18, with D maybe TRBD1 (6 bases). This CDR3 is built from 14 residues. Trimming removed 3 bases from V and 3 bases from J, with 12 bases in between. CDR1 KGHSH and CDR2 LQKENI come from the germline V gene. In DNA, the CDR3 is TGTGCCAGCTCACCCGGGACAAGGTTCTACGAGCAGTACTTC. This gives the protein CASSPGTRFYEQYF.

The V and J genes are TRBV3-1 (or the pseudogene TRBV3-2) and TRBJ1-3; D gene ambiguous. Germline V gene data show CDR1 as LGHDT and CDR2 as YNNKEL (reference sequence). V lost 9 bases to trimming and J lost 4 bases, with 10 bases between them. CDR3 length equals 12 residues. CDR3 in DNA: TGTGCCAGTACGGGTGGAGGAAACACCATATATTTT. Amino acid sequence: CASTGGGNTIYF.

Here the CDR3 reads CASSTTLFSAGGYEQYF. CDR3 DNA sequence: TGTGCCAGCAGTACAACTCTTTTTTCAGCGGGGGGCTACGAGCAGTACTTC. The chain has TRBV2 and TRBJ2-7; TRBD2 agrees at 9 bases. This CDR3 has 17 amino acids. The V and J ends lost 5 bases and 3 bases, in that order; junction bases with no gene match: 14. Germline values: CDR1 SNHLY, CDR2 FYNNEI.

V usage is TRBV5-1 and J usage is TRBJ2-7; no clear D. The CDR3 length is 16 residues. Per germline, CDR1 SGHRS and CDR2 YFSETQ. V dropped 1 base and J dropped 2 bases, with 16 bases sitting between them. CDR3 sequence: CASSLTAYSGTYEQYF. The CDR3 coding sequence is TGCGCCAGCAGCTTGACAGCCTATTCTGGTACCTACGAGCAGTACTTC.

This clone was found once. The J gene is TRBJ2-3, the V gene TRBV3-1 (or the pseudogene TRBV3-2), with D tentatively TRBD1 (6 bases). CDR3 length: 15 residues. V dropped 0 bases and J dropped 2 bases, with 9 bases sitting between them. Germline CDR1 reads LGHDT; CDR2 reads YNNKEL (reference sequence). Written as DNA, the CDR3 is TGTGCCAGCAGCCAAGATAACAGGGACACAGATACGCAGTATTTT. It yields the protein CASSQDNRDTDTQYF.

J is TRBJ2-3 and V is TRBV5-1; TRBD2 aligns across 9 bases. Trimming removed 4 bases from V and 4 bases from J; junction bases left unmatched: 19. CDR1 SGHRS and CDR2 YFSETQ come from the germline V gene. The CDR3 loop spans 19 amino acids. Written as DNA, the CDR3 is TGCGCCAGCAGCCCCCCCTTAGGTTTCGTGACTAGCGGACCAGATACGCAGTATTTT. Its translation is CASSPPLGFVTSGPDTQYF.

As for this clone: Other DNA sequences in this specimen translate into the identical CDR3. The rearrangement links TRBV3-1 (or the pseudogene TRBV3-2) to TRBJ2-7; 7 nucleotides line up with TRBD2. The CDR3 runs to 14 residues. Per the germline V gene, CDR1 is LGHDT and CDR2 is YNNKEL (reference sequence). Germline trimming cut 2 bases from V and 0 bases from J; bases unmatched to any gene: 1. CDR3 loop: CASSQRGDSYEQYF. The CDR3 DNA is TGTGCCAGCAGCCAACGGGGGGACTCCTACGAGCAGTACTTC.

The chain combines TRBV7-2 with TRBJ2-1; D may be TRBD1 or TRBD2 (6 bases each). Trimming removed 5 bases at V and 0 bases at J, with 17 bases between. Per germline, CDR1 SGHTA and CDR2 FQGNSA. The CDR3 sequence is 17 residues long. CDR3 nucleotides: TGTGCCAGCAGCACCTCGGTGGGGGGCCTCTCCTACAATGAGCAGTTCTTC. It encodes CASSTSVGGLSYNEQFF. The whole variable domain, remainder taken from reference TRBV7-2 and TRBJ2-1, is GAGVSQSPSNKVTEKGKDVELRCDPISGHTALYWYRQSLGQGLEFLIYFQGNSAPDKSGLPSDRFSAERTGGSVSTLTIQRTQQEDSAVYLCASSTSVGGLSYNEQFFGPGTRLTVL.

This rearrangement joins TRBV4-1 to TRBJ2-5; D remains ambiguous. This CDR3 region has 13 residues. Trimming took 1 base from V and 5 from J, leaving 8 bases between them. CDR1 is MGHRA, CDR2 YSYEKL, per germline. Written as DNA, the CDR3 is TGCGCCAGCAGCCAAGGGGCCGAGGAGACCCAGTACTTC. The encoded protein is CASSQGAEETQYF.

The chain is built from TRBV6-2 or TRBV6-3 and TRBJ1-4; D is unresolved. The length of the CDR3 is 12 residues. Germline CDR1 reads MNHEY; CDR2 reads SVGEGT. V lost 3 bases and J 8 bases, leaving 7 bases between the germline ends. For the CDR3, the DNA is TGTGCCAGCAGTTATGTGGAAGAAAAACTGTTTTTT. This codes for CASSYVEEKLFF.

V usage is TRBV4-1 and J usage is TRBJ1-1; unclear D gene. The length of the CDR3 is 12 residues. Per the germline V gene, CDR1 is MGHRA and CDR2 is YSYEKL. Trimming left V 3 bases short and J 5 bases short, with 7 bases between. DNA for the CDR3: TGCGCCAGCAGCCACGAAGGGACTGAAGCTTTCTTT. The encoded protein is CASSHEGTEAFF.

The chain carries TRBV6-5 and TRBJ1-1; 12 positions match TRBD1. The CDR3 is made up of 16 amino acids. The germline CDR1 and CDR2 sequences are MNHEY and SVGAGI. V lost 4 bases, J lost 1 base, and 4 bases stayed unmatched. CDR3 protein: CASSWWDRGPNTEAFF. The DNA of the CDR3 is TGTGCCAGCAGTTGGTGGGACAGGGGGCCGAACACTGAAGCTTTCTTT.

V gene TRBV6-1 combines with J gene TRBJ1-3, with D hard to call. Germline lookup yields CDR1 MNHNS and CDR2 SASEGT. The CDR3 totals 15 residues. V was trimmed by 1 base and J by 0 bases, leaving 7 bases between them. The CDR3 sequence is CASSEGSFSGNTIYF. CDR3 sequence (DNA): TGTGCCAGCAGTGAAGGGAGTTTCTCTGGAAACACCATATATTTT.

The gene calls are TRBV11-2 and TRBJ1-2; D is unresolved. The CDR3 has 11 residues. Germline CDR1 is SGHAT and CDR2 is FQNNGV. V dropped 6 bases and J dropped 4 bases, with 6 bases sitting between them. This chain's CDR3 is CASSTGYGYTF. The CDR3, as DNA: TGTGCCAGCAGTACTGGCTATGGCTACACCTTC.